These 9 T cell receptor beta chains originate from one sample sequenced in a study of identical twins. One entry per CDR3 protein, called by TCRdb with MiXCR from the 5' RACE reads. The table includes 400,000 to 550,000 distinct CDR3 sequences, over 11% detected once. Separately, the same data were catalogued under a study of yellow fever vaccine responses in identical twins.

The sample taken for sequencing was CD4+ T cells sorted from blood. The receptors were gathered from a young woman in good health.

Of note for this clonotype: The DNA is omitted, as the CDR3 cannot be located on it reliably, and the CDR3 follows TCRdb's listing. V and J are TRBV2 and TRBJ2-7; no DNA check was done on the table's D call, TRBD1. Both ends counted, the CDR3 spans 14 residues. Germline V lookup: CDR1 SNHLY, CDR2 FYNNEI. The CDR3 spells CASREFGTGIGKYF.

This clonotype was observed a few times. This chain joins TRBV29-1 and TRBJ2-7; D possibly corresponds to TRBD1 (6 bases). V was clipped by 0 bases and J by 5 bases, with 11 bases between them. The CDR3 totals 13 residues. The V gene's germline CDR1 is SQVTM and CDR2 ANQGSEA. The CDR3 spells CSVEDDRSHEQYF. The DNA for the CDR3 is TGCAGCGTTGAAGATGACAGGTCCCACGAGCAGTACTTC.

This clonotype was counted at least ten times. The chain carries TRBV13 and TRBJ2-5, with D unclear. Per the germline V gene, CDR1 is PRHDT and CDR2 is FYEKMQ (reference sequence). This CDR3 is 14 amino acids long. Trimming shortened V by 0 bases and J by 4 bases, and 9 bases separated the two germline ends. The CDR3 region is CASSLGLNRETQYF. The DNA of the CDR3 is TGTGCCAGCAGCTTAGGCCTTAACCGAGAGACCCAGTACTTC.

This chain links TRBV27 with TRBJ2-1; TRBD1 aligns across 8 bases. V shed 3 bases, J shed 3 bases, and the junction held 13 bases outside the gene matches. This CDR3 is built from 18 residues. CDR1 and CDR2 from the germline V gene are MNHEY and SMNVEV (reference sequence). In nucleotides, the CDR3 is TGTGCCAGCAGTTTCAAGGGGCTCAGGGACAGGAGCTACAATGAGCAGTTCTTC. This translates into CASSFKGLRDRSYNEQFF.

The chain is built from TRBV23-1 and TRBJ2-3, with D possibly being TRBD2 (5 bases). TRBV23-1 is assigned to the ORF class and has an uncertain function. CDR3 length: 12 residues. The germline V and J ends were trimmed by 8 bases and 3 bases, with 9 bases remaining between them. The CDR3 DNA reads TGCGCCAGCCCTAGCTCGACAGATACGCAGTATTTT. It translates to CASPSSTDTQYF.

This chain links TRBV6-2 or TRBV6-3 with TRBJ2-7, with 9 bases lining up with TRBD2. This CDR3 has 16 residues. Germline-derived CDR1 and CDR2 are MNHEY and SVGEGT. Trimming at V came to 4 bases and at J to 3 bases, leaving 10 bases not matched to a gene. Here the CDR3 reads CASSSLRSGSRYEQYF. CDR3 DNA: TGTGCCAGCAGTTCTCTCCGTAGCGGGAGTCGCTACGAGCAGTACTTC.

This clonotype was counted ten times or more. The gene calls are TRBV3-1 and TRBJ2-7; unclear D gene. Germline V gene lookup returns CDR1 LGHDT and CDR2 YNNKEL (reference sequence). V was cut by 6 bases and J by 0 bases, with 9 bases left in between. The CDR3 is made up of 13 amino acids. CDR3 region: CASRQLSSYEQYF. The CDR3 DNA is TGTGCCAGCAGACAACTCAGCTCCTACGAGCAGTACTTC.

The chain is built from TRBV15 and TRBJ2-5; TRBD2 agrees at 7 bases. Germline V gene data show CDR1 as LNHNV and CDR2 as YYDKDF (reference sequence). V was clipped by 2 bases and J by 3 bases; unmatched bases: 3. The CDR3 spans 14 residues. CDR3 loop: CATSRPAGEETQYF. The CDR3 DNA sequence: TGTGCCACCAGCAGACCGGCGGGGGAAGAGACCCAGTACTTC.

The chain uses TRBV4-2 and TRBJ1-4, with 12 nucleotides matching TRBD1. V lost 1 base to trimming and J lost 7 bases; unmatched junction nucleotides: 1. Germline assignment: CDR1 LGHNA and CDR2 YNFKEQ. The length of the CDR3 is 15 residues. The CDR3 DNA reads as TGTGCCAGCAGCCAAGGGGACAGGGGGCTTGAAAAACTGTTTTTT. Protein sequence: CASSQGDRGLEKLFF.